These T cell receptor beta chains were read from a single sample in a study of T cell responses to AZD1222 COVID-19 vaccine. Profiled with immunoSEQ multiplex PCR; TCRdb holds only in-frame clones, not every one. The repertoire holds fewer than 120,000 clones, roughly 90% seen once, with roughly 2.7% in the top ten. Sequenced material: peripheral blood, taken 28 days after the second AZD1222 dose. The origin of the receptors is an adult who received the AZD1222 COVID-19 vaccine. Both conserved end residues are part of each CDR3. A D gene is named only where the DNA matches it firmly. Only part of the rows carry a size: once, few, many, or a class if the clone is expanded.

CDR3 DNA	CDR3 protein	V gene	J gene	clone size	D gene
TGTGCCAGCAGCTTGAAGACGGGGTTCGTATCCTGGTACGAGCAGTACTTC	CASSLKTGFVSWYEQYF	TRBV5-8	TRBJ2-7	.	.
TGTGCCAGCTCACCTATGCAGCAGATAACTAACTATGGCTACACCTTC	CASSPMQQITNYGYTF	TRBV18	TRBJ1-2	.	.
TGTGCCAGCGGACCGACCCCCGACAGGCAGTATGGCTACACCTTC	CASGPTPDRQYGYTF	TRBV9	TRBJ1-2	once	.
TGTGCTAGTGGTTTATCGTTGACAGGGGTGTGGAGGAGCCAGTACTTC	CASGLSLTGVWRSQYF	TRBV12-5	TRBJ2-5	.	TRBD1
TGTGCCAGCAGCTTAACCCCCTTCCACGAGCAGTACTTC	CASSLTPFHEQYF	TRBV7-9	TRBJ2-7	.	.
TGTGCCAGCAGCTTAGAAGGGTTAGGCTATGGCTACACCTTC	CASSLEGLGYGYTF	TRBV7-9	TRBJ1-2	.	.
TGTGCCAGCAGCCTAGATGGGACGGCGAACACTGAAGCTTTCTTT	CASSLDGTANTEAFF	TRBV7-2	TRBJ1-1	.	.
TGTGCCAGCAGCGTAGGCGGGGCGCCGGACACTGAAGCTTTCTTT	CASSVGGAPDTEAFF	TRBV9	TRBJ1-1	.	.
TGTGCCAGCAGCTTGGATATAAATACACAAGAGACCCAGTACTTC	CASSLDINTQETQYF	TRBV5-4	TRBJ2-5	.	.
TGTGCCAGCAGTTACTCCGAGAGGCTGAACACTGAAGCTTTCTTT	CASSYSERLNTEAFF	TRBV6-2/TRBV6-3	TRBJ1-1	.	.
TGCGCCAGCAGTCAATTGAGGGATAGTGGAAACACCATATATTTT	CASSQLRDSGNTIYF	TRBV23-1	TRBJ1-3	few	.
TGTGCCAGCAGCTTAAATCCGGGAGTTCAAAAAGAGACCCAGTACTTC	CASSLNPGVQKETQYF	TRBV11-2	TRBJ2-5	.	.
TGTGCCAAGGAAACTAGTACGGACGAGCAGTACTTC	CAKETSTDEQYF	TRBV6-4	TRBJ2-7	.	.
TGCGCCAGCAGCCCCGGAGGGGTTAACACCATATATTTT	CASSPGGVNTIYF	TRBV5-1	TRBJ1-3	.	.
TGTGCCAGCAGGAGGGACAGGGGGCAGTGGGAGACCCAGTACTTC	CASRRDRGQWETQYF	TRBV7-2	TRBJ2-5	once	TRBD1
TGTGCCAGCAGTTGGGACAGGGACCGGTTGGCTGAAGCTTTCTTT	CASSWDRDRLAEAFF	TRBV6-2/TRBV6-3	TRBJ1-1	.	TRBD1
TGTGCCAGCAGCTTAACGTCACCTAACACTGAAGCTTTCTTT	CASSLTSPNTEAFF	TRBV7-9	TRBJ1-1	.	.
TGTGCCAGCTCTCTAATGACAGGGGAAACTGAAGCTTTCTTT	CASSLMTGETEAFF	TRBV18	TRBJ1-1	few	TRBD1
TGTGCCAGCAGCTTAGACAGGGGTTCGGCCGAGCAGTACTTC	CASSLDRGSAEQYF	TRBV11-2	TRBJ2-7	.	.
TGTGCCAGCAGCTTAGTCCTAGCGGGGGGCCGGGAGACCCAGTACTTC	CASSLVLAGGRETQYF	TRBV11-2	TRBJ2-5	.	TRBD2
TGTGCCAGCAGCCCGGGACTAGCAGGCGATACGCAGTATTTT	CASSPGLAGDTQYF	TRBV2	TRBJ2-3	.	TRBD2
TGCGCCAGCAGCCAAGTTTTGGGGGACACCGGGGAGCTGTTTTTT	CASSQVLGDTGELFF	TRBV4-1	TRBJ2-2	.	.
TGTGCCAGCGCCGGGTCTAGCGGGGGCACCGGGGAGCTGTTTTTT	CASAGSSGGTGELFF	TRBV2	TRBJ2-2	.	TRBD2
TGTGCCAGCAGCCTCCAGAATTATAATTCACCCCTCCACTTT	CASSLQNYNSPLHF	TRBV7-3	TRBJ1-6	.	.
TGCACCAGCAGCCAAGTCATAGCGGGGGCTTCGGGCACCGGGGAGCTGTTTTTT	CTSSQVIAGASGTGELFF	TRBV1	TRBJ2-2	.	.
TGTGCCAGCAGCCACTCAACCGGGACAGGGAACGAAAAACTGTTTTTT	CASSHSTGTGNEKLFF	TRBV4-2	TRBJ1-4	.	TRBD1
TGTGCCAGCAATGCAGGGTCAGATACGCAGTATTTT	CASNAGSDTQYF	TRBV3-1/TRBV3-2	TRBJ2-3	.	.
TGTGCCAGTAGTATAGAGGCAGGGGGCTTTGGCTACACCTTC	CASSIEAGGFGYTF	TRBV19	TRBJ1-2	.	TRBD1
TGTGCCAGCAGGAGACAAGAGACCCAGTACTTC	CASRRQETQYF	TRBV6-5	TRBJ2-5	.	.
TGTGCCAGCAGGGGGACAGGGGGATACTATGGTTTAGCATCTGGGGCCAACGTCCTGACTTTC	CASRGTGGYYGLASGANVLTF	TRBV28	TRBJ2-6	.	TRBD1
TGCGCCAGCAGCCCCCCGGCCCCCCCGGGACAGGGGCCCCAAGAGCAGTTCTTC	CASSPPAPPGQGPQEQFF	TRBV4-3	TRBJ2-1	.	TRBD1
TGTGCCAGCGCGAATCCCACTCCCGGCACTGAAGCTTTCTTT	CASANPTPGTEAFF	TRBV7-6	TRBJ1-1	.	.
TGTGCCAGCAGTGACCGTGGAAACTATGGCTACACCTTC	CASSDRGNYGYTF	TRBV6-2/TRBV6-3	TRBJ1-2	once	.
TGTGCCAGTCACACAGGGGGAGGTGGAAACACCATATATTTT	CASHTGGGGNTIYF	TRBV3-1/TRBV3-2	TRBJ1-3	.	TRBD1
TGTGCCAGCAGCTTGGGACAGGTTAGCAATCAGCCCCAGCATTTT	CASSLGQVSNQPQHF	TRBV5-8	TRBJ1-5	.	.
TGTGCCAGCAGTTTATCAGGAGTGAATAACTATGGCTACACCTTC	CASSLSGVNNYGYTF	TRBV27	TRBJ1-2	.	.
TGTGCCAGCAGCCAAGGGGATCAGCCCCAGCATTTT	CASSQGDQPQHF	TRBV3-1/TRBV3-2	TRBJ1-5	.	.
TGTGCCAGCAGTTACTCTTCCAGGGCCCGAGATACGCAGTATTTT	CASSYSSRARDTQYF	TRBV6-5	TRBJ2-3	.	.
TGCAGTGCTCCGACGGGTCCTGCTAAGTATTTT	CSAPTGPAKYF	TRBV20-1	TRBJ2-3	.	.
TGTGCCTGGAGTGCGTCAGTAACTGAAAAACTGTTTTTT	CAWSASVTEKLFF	TRBV30	TRBJ1-4	.	.
TGTGCCAGCAATCAAGGACAGGGAGAAAAACTGTTTTTT	CASNQGQGEKLFF	TRBV2	TRBJ1-4	.	TRBD1
TGTGCTAGTGGTTTGGTTCCGGGGGTGGTAAACGAGCAGTTCTTC	CASGLVPGVVNEQFF	TRBV12-5	TRBJ2-1	.	.
TGTGCCAGTAGTCCAGACCCTTGGACAATGTCGGCGTCGGCGAAAAAAGATACGCAGTATTTT	CASSPDPWTMSASAKKDTQYF	TRBV19	TRBJ2-3	.	.
TGTGCCAGCAGCGTGGGCGGCCACTCTGGAAACACCATATATTTT	CASSVGGHSGNTIYF	TRBV9	TRBJ1-3	.	.
TGCGCCAGCTTAGCGGGGGCCACAGATACGCAGTATTTT	CASLAGATDTQYF	TRBV5-1	TRBJ2-3	.	TRBD2
TGTGCCAGCAGCGGGAGGGGGATGAACACTGAAGCTTTCTTT	CASSGRGMNTEAFF	TRBV5-4	TRBJ1-1	.	.
TGTGCCAGCAGCTTAGTAAGGGGGAACAGCGAGCAGTACTTC	CASSLVRGNSEQYF	TRBV7-9	TRBJ2-7	.	.